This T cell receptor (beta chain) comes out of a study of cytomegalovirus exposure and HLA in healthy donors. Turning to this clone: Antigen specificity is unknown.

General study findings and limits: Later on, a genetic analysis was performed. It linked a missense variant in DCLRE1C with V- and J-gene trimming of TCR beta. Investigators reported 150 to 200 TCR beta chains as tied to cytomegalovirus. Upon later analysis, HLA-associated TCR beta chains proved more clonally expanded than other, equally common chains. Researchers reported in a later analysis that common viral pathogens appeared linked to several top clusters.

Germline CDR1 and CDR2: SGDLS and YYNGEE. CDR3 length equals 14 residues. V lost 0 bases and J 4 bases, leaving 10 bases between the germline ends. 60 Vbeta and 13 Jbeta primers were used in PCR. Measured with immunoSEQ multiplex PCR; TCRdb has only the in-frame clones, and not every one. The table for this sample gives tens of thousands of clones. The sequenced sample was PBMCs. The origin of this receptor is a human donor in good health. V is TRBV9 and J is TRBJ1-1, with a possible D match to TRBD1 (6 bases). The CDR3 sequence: CASSVVGQITEAFF. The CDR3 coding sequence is TGTGCCAGCAGCGTAGTAGGACAGATCACTGAAGCTTTCTTT. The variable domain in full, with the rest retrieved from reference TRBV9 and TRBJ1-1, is DSGVTQTPKHLITATGQRVTLRCSPRSGDLSVYWYQQSLDQGLQFLIQYYNGEERAKGNILERFSAQQFPDLHSELNLSSLELGDSALYFCASSVVGQITEAFFGQGTRLTVV.